Here is one T cell receptor beta chain with its context. The antigen is unknown. The data were obtained in a study of T cells in Graves' hyperthyroidism and ophthalmopathy. Exclusions: uncontrolled infection, other autoimmune disease, pregnancy, lactation. Notes on the study in general: Blood also carried most thyroid clonotypes expanded above 0.001. Separating ophthalmopathy from stable hyperthyroidism was achieved by a 13 V-J model.

Amplification of TCR beta CDR3 regions was performed using RNA transcripts as template. With the HTBI primer set, the TCR CDR3 went through a first round of RT-PCR. From the multiplex PCR reads, TCRdb called clonotypes with MiXCR, one entry per CDR3 protein. The sample lists a few hundred thousand distinct CDR3 sequences, 35% to 55% occurring once. Germline V gene lookup returns CDR1 SEHNR and CDR2 FQNEAQ (reference sequence). The CDR3 spans 15 residues. V lost 6 bases to trimming and J lost 2 bases, with 16 bases between them. This sequence was found in a young woman with Graves' hyperthyroidism. The sequenced material came from peripheral blood or thyroid tissue (not recorded which). The chain combines TRBV7-9 with TRBJ2-5, with TRBD2 as a possible D gene (6 bases). CDR3 region: CASSAPGRGQETQYF. Written as DNA, the CDR3 is TGTGCCAGCAGTGCCCCAGGGCGGGGTCAAGAGACCCAGTACTTC. The full variable domain, its missing parts supplied by reference TRBV7-9 and TRBJ2-5, is DTGVSQNPRHKITKRGQNVTFRCDPISEHNRLYWYRQTLGQGPEFLTYFQNEAQLEKSRLLSDRFSAERPKGSFSTLEIQRTEQGDSAMYLCASSAPGRGQETQYFGPGTRLLVL.